This T cell receptor beta chain was sequenced during a study of cytomegalovirus exposure and HLA in healthy donors. Regarding the study as a whole: Through in vitro validation, a few CMV-associated chains were shown to be specific for CMV antigens. Within the approximately 130 validation repertoires, first-cohort TCR clusters tended to co-occur, according to a later analysis. Many donors shared some public TCRs, even though most TCR sequences were rare.

Using immunoSEQ multiplex PCR, the repertoire was profiled, and TCRdb retains in-frame clones only, with some absent. The profile shows 30,000 to 40,000 clones, over 85% of them singletons. A note on this clone: What it binds is not known.

The ends lost 3 bases at V and 4 bases at J; junction bases unmatched: 1. CDR1 is GTSNPN, CDR2 SVGIG, per germline (reference sequence). The CDR3 covers 12 residues. This sequence joins TRBV30 and TRBJ2-5; 8 nucleotides align to TRBD1. The sequenced sample consisted of PBMCs. The sequence derives from a man between 18 and 29 years old in good health and CMV-seronegative. The CDR3 is CAWRGQVETQYF. CDR3 bases: TGTGCCTGGAGGGGACAGGTAGAGACCCAGTACTTC.